This T cell receptor (beta chain) was sequenced during a study of shared clonotypes between healthy human individuals. Study-level results: What naive subsets generally showed was a larger estimated richness than memory subsets showed. How much donors shared clonotypes was expected to be affected by sequencing depth. Among four donors, roughly 5% of naive CD4 clonotypes were found in common.

The germline gives CDR1 MDHEN, CDR2 SYDVKM. This CDR3 has 14 amino acids. In the naive CD8 group, cells lacked CD45RO and were positively selected for CCR7, so terminally differentiated effector memory CD45RA+ cells were left out. Worth noting for this clone: Its specificity is not known.

Sequencing used immunoSEQ multiplex PCR; TCRdb keeps in-frame clones, though not all of them. The sample lists roughly 2.1 million clones, approximately 94% occurring once. The chain joins TRBV28 to TRBJ2-5; the match to TRBD1 covers 10 bases. The J call may be incorrect, as the DNA end agrees better with TRBJ2-7. This TCR derives from a man aged 18 to 35 in good health. Some clones in this sample may be carry-over from other donors' samples. The sequenced material came from naive CD8+ T cells from PBMCs. In DNA, the CDR3 is TGTGCCACACGGACCTGGGACAGGGGCTACGAGCAGTACTTC. As protein: CATRTWDRGYEQYF.